This T cell receptor (beta chain) was captured by sequencing in a study of T cell responses to AZD1222 COVID-19 vaccine. Points from the study as a whole: Increases in Spike-specific TCR breadth and depth were seen after two AZD1222 doses. Baseline testing showed seropositivity in only six AZD1222 recipients.

Here immunoSEQ multiplex PCR was the method, and the copy in TCRdb shows in-frame clones only, minus some. The data show fewer than 200,000 clones, with 80% to 95% seen just once and 10% held by the top ten. With regard to this clone: Its specificity is not known.

The germline gives CDR1 SQVTM, CDR2 ANQGSEA. The V and J ends lost 6 bases and 2 bases respectively, with 16 bases between them. This CDR3 is 15 amino acids long. The V and J genes are TRBV29-1 and TRBJ1-4; D ambiguous. This receptor was identified in an adult in good health. The input for sequencing was peripheral blood, taken on day 0 of AZD1222 vaccination. CDR3 protein: CSVTQSTATNEKLFF. The CDR3 nucleotides read TGCAGCGTCACACAGTCTACAGCGACTAATGAAAAACTGTTTTTT.